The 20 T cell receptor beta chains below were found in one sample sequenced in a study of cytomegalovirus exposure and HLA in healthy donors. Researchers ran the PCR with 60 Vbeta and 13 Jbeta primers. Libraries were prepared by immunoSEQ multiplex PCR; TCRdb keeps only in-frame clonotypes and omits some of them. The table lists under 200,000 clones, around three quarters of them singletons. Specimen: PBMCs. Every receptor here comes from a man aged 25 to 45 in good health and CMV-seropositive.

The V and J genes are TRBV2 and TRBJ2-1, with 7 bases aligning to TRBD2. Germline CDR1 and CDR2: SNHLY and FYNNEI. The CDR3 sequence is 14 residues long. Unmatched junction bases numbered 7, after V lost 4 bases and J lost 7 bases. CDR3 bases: TGTGCCAGCAGTGTATGGGGGGGTCAGAATGAGCAGTTCTTC. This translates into CASSVWGGQNEQFF.

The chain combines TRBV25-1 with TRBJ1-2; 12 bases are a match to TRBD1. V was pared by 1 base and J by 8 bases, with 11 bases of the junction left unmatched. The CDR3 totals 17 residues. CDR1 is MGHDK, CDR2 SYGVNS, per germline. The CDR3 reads CASSELGGQGAREGYTF. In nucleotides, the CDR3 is TGTGCCAGCAGTGAATTAGGGGGACAGGGGGCTCGGGAGGGCTACACCTTC.

DNA of the CDR3: TGTGCCAGCAGCTTAAATCAGGGAAGTTATGTGGGGGAGCTGTTTTTT. As protein: CASSLNQGSYVGELFF. The chain is built from TRBV7-2 and TRBJ2-2; possibly TRBD1 for D (5 bases). This CDR3 spans 16 amino acids. Germline values: CDR1 SGHTA, CDR2 FQGNSA. Trimming took 2 bases from V and 8 from J, leaving 18 bases between them.

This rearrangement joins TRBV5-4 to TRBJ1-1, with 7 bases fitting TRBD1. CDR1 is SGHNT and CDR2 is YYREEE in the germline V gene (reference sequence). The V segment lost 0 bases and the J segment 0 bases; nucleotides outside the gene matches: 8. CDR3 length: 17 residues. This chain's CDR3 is CASSLAGLGQLNTEAFF. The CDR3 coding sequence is TGTGCCAGCAGCTTGGCCGGGTTGGGACAGCTGAACACTGAAGCTTTCTTT.

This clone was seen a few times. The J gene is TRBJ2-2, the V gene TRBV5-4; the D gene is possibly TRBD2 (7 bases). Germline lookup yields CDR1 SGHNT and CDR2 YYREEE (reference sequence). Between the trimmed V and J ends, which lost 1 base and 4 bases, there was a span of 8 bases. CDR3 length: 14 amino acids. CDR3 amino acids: CASSLRGGTGELFF. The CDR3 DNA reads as TGTGCCAGCAGCTTGAGGGGGGGCACCGGGGAGCTGTTTTTT.

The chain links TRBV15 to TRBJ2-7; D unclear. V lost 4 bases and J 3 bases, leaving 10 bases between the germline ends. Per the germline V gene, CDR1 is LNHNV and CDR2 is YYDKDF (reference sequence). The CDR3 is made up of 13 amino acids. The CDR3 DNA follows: TGTGCCACCAGCACCAGTCTTTACTACGAGCAGTACTTC. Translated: CATSTSLYYEQYF.

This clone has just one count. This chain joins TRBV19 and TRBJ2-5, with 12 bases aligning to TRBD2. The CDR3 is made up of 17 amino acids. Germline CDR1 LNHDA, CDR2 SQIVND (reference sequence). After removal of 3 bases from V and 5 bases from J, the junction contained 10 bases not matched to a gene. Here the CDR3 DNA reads TGTGCCAGTAGTATGTGGGCTAGCGGGGGGGGGATGGAGACCCAGTACTTC. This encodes CASSMWASGGGMETQYF.

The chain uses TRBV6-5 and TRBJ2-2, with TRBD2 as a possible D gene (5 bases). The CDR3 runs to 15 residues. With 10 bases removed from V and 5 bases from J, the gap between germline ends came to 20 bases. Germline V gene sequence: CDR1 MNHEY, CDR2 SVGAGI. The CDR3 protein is CAILPAAGGTGELFF. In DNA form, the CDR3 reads TGTGCCATCCTCCCCGCGGCAGGCGGGACCGGGGAGCTGTTTTTT.

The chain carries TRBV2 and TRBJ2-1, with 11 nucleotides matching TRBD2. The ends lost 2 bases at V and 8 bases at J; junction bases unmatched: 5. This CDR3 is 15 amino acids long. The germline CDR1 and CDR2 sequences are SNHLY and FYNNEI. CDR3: CASSEMTSGVDEQFF. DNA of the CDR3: TGTGCCAGCAGTGAAATGACTAGCGGGGTCGATGAGCAGTTCTTC.

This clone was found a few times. CDR3 loop: CASSLAGQASTDTQYF. The CDR3 nucleotides read TGCGCCAGCAGCTTGGCAGGACAGGCTAGCACAGATACGCAGTATTTT. The chain couples TRBV5-1 to TRBJ2-3; 7 bases map to TRBD1. Germline trimming cut 0 bases from V and 0 bases from J; bases unmatched to any gene: 4. This CDR3 has 16 residues. Looked up from germline, CDR1 is SGHRS and CDR2 is YFSETQ. Based on the CDR3 plus reference TRBV5-1 and TRBJ2-3, the full variable domain is KAGVTQTPRYLIKTRGQQVTLSCSPISGHRSVSWYQQTPGQGLQFLFEYFSETQRNKGNFPGRFSGRQFSNSRSEMNVSTLELGDSALYLCASSLAGQASTDTQYFGPGTRLTVL.

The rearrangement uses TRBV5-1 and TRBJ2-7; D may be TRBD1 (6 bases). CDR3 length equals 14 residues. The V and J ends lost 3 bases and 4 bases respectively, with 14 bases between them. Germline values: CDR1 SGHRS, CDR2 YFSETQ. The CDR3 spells CASSSPGERYEQYF. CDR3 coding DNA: TGCGCCAGCAGCTCACCAGGGGAGAGGTACGAGCAGTACTTC.

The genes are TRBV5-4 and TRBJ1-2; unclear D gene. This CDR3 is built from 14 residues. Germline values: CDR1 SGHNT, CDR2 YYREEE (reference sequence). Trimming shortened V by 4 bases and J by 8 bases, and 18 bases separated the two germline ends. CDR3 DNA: TGTGCCAGCAGCCTATACCAGGTGCCCCGGGGCTACACCTTC. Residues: CASSLYQVPRGYTF.

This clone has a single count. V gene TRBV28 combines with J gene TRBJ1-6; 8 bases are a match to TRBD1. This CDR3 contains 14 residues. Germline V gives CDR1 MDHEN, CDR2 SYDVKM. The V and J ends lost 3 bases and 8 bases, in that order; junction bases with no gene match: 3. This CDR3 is CASSLGTGYSPLHF. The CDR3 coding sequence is TGTGCCAGCAGTTTGGGGACAGGATATTCACCCCTCCACTTT.

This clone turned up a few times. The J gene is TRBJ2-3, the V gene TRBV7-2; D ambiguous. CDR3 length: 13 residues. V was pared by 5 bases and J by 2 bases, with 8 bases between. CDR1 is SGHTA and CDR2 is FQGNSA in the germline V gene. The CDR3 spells CASSLFDTDTQYF. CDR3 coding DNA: TGTGCCAGCAGCCTATTCGACACAGATACGCAGTATTTT.

The CDR3 protein is CSVTRDRGPTGELFF. In DNA form, the CDR3 reads TGCAGCGTTACCCGGGACAGGGGCCCTACCGGGGAGCTGTTTTTT. This rearrangement joins TRBV29-1 to TRBJ2-2, with 10 bases matching TRBD1. J was trimmed by 5 bases and V by 5 bases; bases with no gene match: 8. The germline gives CDR1 SQVTM, CDR2 ANQGSEA. This CDR3 spans 15 amino acids.

CDR3 region: CASSSGWINEQFF. The CDR3 coding sequence is TGTGCCAGCAGTTCAGGGTGGATCAATGAGCAGTTCTTC. The chain uses TRBV28 and TRBJ2-1; D may be TRBD1 (5 bases). The V and J ends lost 4 bases and 6 bases respectively, with 10 bases between them. This CDR3 comprises 13 residues. Germline V gene data show CDR1 as MDHEN and CDR2 as SYDVKM.

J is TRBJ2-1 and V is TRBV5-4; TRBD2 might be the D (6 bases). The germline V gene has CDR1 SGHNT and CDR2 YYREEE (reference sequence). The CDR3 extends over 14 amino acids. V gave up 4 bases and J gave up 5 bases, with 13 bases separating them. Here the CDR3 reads CASSRTGGNNEQFF. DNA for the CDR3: TGTGCCAGCAGCAGGACTGGAGGGAACAATGAGCAGTTCTTC.

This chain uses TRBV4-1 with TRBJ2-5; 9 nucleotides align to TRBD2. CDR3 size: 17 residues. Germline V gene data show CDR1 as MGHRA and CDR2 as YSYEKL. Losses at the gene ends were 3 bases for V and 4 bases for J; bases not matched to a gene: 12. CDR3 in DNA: TGCGCCAGCAGCCATCCTTCTAGCGGGGCCCCGGGAGAGACCCAGTACTTC. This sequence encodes CASSHPSSGAPGETQYF.

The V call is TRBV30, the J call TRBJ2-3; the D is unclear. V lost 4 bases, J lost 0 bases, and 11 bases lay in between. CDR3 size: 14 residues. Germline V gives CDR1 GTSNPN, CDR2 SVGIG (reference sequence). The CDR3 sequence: CAWTEPYSTDTQYF. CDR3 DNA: TGTGCCTGGACGGAGCCCTATAGCACAGATACGCAGTATTTT. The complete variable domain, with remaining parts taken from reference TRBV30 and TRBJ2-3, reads SQTIHQWPATLVQPVGSPLSLECTVEGTSNPNLYWYRQAAGRGLQLLFYSVGIGQISSEVPQNLSASRPQDRQFILSSKKLLLSDSGFYLCAWTEPYSTDTQYFGPGTRLTVL.

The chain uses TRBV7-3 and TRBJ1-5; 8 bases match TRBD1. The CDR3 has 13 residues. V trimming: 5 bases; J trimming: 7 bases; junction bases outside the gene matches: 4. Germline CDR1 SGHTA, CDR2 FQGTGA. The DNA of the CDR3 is TGTGCCAGCAGCCCGGACAGGGCCCAGCCCCAGCATTTT. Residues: CASSPDRAQPQHF.